This entry describes one T cell receptor (beta chain). Its recognized antigen is unknown. No base quality information exists; no much larger clone differs at one position. This sample is part of a study of T cell responses to AZD1222 COVID-19 vaccine (dated by TCRdb to about 2021). Background on the whole study: TCR sequencing covered approximately 230 trial participants: roughly 200 given two doses of AZD1222 and some 25 given two doses of MenACWY control vaccine. Trial participants were enrolled by age into subgroups of 18-55, 56-69 and 70-plus years, and around 150, 29 and 61 TCR-sequenced participants, respectively, were included in these subgroups. The investigation overall reported the following: After two AZD1222 doses, both the breadth and the depth of spike-specific TCRs were significantly higher than at day 0 and than in MenACWY recipients. Conclusions about previously exposed vaccinees are limited, since just a handful of AZD1222 recipients were seropositive for SARS-CoV-2 at baseline. Epitopes outside the regions mutated in the B.1.351 and B.1.1.7 variants were reportedly recognized by nearly half of the unique spike-specific TCRs. Participants were mostly white British and included more females than males, and it was suggested by the authors that clonal diversity may have been underestimated. The 56-69-year group was small, and its depth increase did not reach significance, likely because of low power. The whole spike protein was spanned by vaccine-associated CD4 TCRs, and dominant responses were seen in regions 160-218 and 743-854. Because no day 14 peak-response samples were available, repertoires were characterized only after the peak T cell response.

The time point tag for this specimen amounts to: about 28 days (+/-7) after the second vaccine dose. AZD1222 recipients with second doses at about 4 weeks or about 12 weeks were pooled, because spike-specific TCR depth and breadth did not differ between schedules. Vaccinee samples came from UK trials COV001 and COV002, including a single-blind randomized controlled phase 2/3 trial of AZD1222 (ChAdOx1 nCoV-19) in healthy adults. For TCRbeta chain sequencing, PBMC samples from trial participants were taken at day 0 and at day 28 after the second dose. The germline V end is reduced by 7 bases and the J end by 8 bases; junction bases left unmatched: 7. As encoded in the germline V gene, CDR1 is MDHEN while CDR2 is SYDVKM. The CDR3, from cysteine to phenylalanine, totals 12 residues. Left in the record is the CDR3 DNA by itself, 36 bases read in frame from the first base. The CDR3 regions of human TCRbeta chains were analyzed by immunosequencing. The study's own analysis went as follows. TCRs in the repertoires were matched against a reference library of SARS-CoV-2-specific TCRs that had been generated with the MIRA antigen-specificity platform. Breadth was defined as the fraction of unique TCRs that were SARS-CoV-2-associated. Depth was defined as the fraction of total T cells that were SARS-CoV-2-associated. Using the MIRA data, each spike-specific TCR was assigned both to the spike region to which the TCR was reactive and to a CD4 or CD8 class. Log10-transformed breadth and depth values were compared by one-way ANOVA with Sidak's multiple comparisons tests. In its TCRdb copy, this immuneACCESS table keeps in-frame sequences only and misses some clones. Where compared with another copy, unresolved V genes explain less than half of these, and the others have no known cause. That table is the source of V, J and clone size, and D and trimming were worked out from the DNA. Across this sample there are about 120,000 clones, with about 90% seen only once. The ten largest clones represent approximately 8% of the sample.

This sample comprised peripheral blood, obtained 28 days after the second AZD1222 dose. This chain is built from TRBV28 and TRBJ1-2, and TRBD1 aligns with 7 junction nucleotides. The sequence was obtained from an adult who received the AZD1222 COVID-19 vaccine. The DNA sequence follows: TGTGCCAGCACCGCAGACAGGGACGGCTACACCTTC. It codes for CASTADRDGYTF.